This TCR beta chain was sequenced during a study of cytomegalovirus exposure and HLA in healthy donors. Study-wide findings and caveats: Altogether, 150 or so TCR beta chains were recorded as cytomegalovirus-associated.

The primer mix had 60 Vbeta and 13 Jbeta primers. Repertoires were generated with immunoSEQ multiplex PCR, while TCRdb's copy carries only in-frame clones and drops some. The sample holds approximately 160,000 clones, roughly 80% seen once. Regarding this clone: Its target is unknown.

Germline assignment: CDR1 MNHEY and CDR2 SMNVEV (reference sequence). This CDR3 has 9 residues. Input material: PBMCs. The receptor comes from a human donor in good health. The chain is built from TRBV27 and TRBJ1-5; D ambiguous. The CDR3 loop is CAAGQPQHF. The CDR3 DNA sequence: TGTGCGGCGGGGCAGCCCCAGCATTTT.